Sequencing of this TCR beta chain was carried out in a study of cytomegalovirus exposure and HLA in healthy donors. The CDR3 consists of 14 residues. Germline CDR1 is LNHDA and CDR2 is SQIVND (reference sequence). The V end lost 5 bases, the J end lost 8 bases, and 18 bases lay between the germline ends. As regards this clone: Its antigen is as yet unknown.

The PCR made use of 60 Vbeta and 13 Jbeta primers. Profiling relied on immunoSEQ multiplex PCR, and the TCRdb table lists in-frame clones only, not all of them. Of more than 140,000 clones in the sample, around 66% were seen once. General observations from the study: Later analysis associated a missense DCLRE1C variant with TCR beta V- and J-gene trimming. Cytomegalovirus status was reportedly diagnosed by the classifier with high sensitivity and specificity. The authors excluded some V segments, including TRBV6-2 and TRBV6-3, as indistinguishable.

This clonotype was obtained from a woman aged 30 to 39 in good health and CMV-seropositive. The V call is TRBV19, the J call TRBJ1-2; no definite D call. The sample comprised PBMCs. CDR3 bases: TGTGCCAGTAGTCCCGGGTCAAACCCCGTGGGCTACACCTTC. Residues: CASSPGSNPVGYTF.